This T cell receptor (beta chain) was captured in a study of blood T cell repertoires in COVID-19. Per the germline V gene, CDR1 is MNHNS and CDR2 is SASEGT. The V and J ends lost 1 base and 7 bases respectively, with 7 bases between them. The CDR3 has 12 residues. Participants' reported clinical history set cohort assignment. Clones were read by immunoSEQ multiplex PCR, and TCRdb kept only the in-frame ones, dropping some. The sample has roughly 190,000 clones; approximately 79% are singletons. The chain couples TRBV6-1 to TRBJ1-2; a weak D match, TRBD1 (5 bases). The sample taken for sequencing was PBMCs or T cells enriched from blood (not recorded which). The origin of this receptor is an older woman with acute COVID-19. For the CDR3, the DNA is TGTGCCAGCAGTGAAGTGCAGGGTGGCTACACCTTC. Translation: CASSEVQGGYTF.